One and the same sample provided the 8 T cell receptor beta chains below, sequenced in a study of healthy donors' naive CD4 and CD8 T cells (dated by TCRdb to 2014 to 2015). Sequencing took place on a 454 GS FLX Titanium. A previously published linear amplification protocol was used to construct TCR libraries from roughly 500 ng of total RNA. TCRdb cleaned the public reads at Q25 with fastp, built clones with MiXCR and kept in-frame beta chains. Rows merge per CDR3 protein into single entries with the most common DNA and genes. The sample table lists 180,000 or so distinct CDR3 sequences, around 74% of them with a count of one. The ten largest make up 2% to 2.5% of the sample. Sequencing was performed on naive CD4+ and CD8+ T cells sorted from blood, pooled from several donors. Taken with the paper, the label for cell subset or site translates to: FACS-sorted naive CD4+ (CD45RO-CD45RA+) and naive CD8+ (CD45RA+CD27bright) T cells. The receptors stem from a pool of human donors in good health; the sample pools cells from several healthy donors.

The J gene is TRBJ2-3, the V gene TRBV15; D might be TRBD1 or TRBD2, each matching 5 bases. Trimming removed 0 bases from V and 4 bases from J, with 8 bases in between. Germline values: CDR1 LNHNV, CDR2 YYDKDF (reference sequence). The CDR3 length is 14 residues. CDR3 sequence (DNA): TGTGCCACCAGCAGAGATGGGGGACCAGATACGCAGTATTTT. Encoded protein: CATSRDGGPDTQYF.

This clonotype came up once. This sequence joins TRBV29-1 and TRBJ1-1; D unresolved. In germline, CDR1 is SQVTM, CDR2 ANQGSEA. The V gene lost 4 bases and the J gene lost 2 bases, with 14 bases spanning the gap. The CDR3 covers 14 residues. This chain's CDR3 is CSVVMTSRNTEAFF. DNA for the CDR3: TGCAGCGTTGTCATGACTTCCCGAAACACTGAAGCTTTCTTT.

CDR3 residues: CASSFRDGGSNEQFF. CDR3 sequence (DNA): TGTGCCAGCAGCTTCCGGGACGGGGGATCAAATGAGCAGTTCTTC. The chain uses TRBV5-6 and TRBJ2-1, with D tentatively TRBD2 (6 bases). The V gene lost 2 bases and the J gene lost 7 bases, with 16 bases spanning the gap. Per the germline V gene, CDR1 is SGHDT and CDR2 is YYEEEE. The CDR3 is 15 residues long.

This chain joins TRBV15 and TRBJ2-7; 7 bases line up with TRBD1. Unmatched junction bases numbered 2, after V lost 9 bases and J lost 0 bases. From germline, CDR1 is LNHNV and CDR2 YYDKDF (reference sequence). This CDR3 comprises 12 residues. CDR3 in DNA: TGTGCCACAGAGGGGGCCTCCTACGAGCAGTACTTC. Its protein is CATEGASYEQYF.

The chain has TRBV19 and TRBJ2-2, with 9 bases lining up with TRBD2. The CDR3 covers 14 residues. V was pared by 7 bases and J by 7 bases, with 7 bases of the junction left unmatched. CDR1 is LNHDA and CDR2 is SQIVND in the germline V gene (reference sequence). This chain's CDR3 is CASTFAGGIGELFF. The CDR3 nucleotides read TGTGCCAGTACGTTCGCGGGAGGGATCGGGGAGCTGTTTTTT.

The rearrangement links TRBV30 to TRBJ1-1; D gene uncertain. From germline, CDR1 is GTSNPN and CDR2 SVGIG (reference sequence). CDR3 length: 11 residues. Trimming left V 0 bases short and J 8 bases short, with 7 bases between. The DNA of the CDR3 is TGTGCCTGGAGTGTGGGTGGAGAAGCTTTCTTT. Residues: CAWSVGGEAFF.

V gene TRBV29-1 combines with J gene TRBJ2-1; a weak D match, TRBD2 (6 bases). The CDR3 extends over 16 amino acids. V was trimmed by 6 bases and J by 1 base, leaving 19 bases between them. CDR1 and CDR2 (germline): SQVTM, ANQGSEA. DNA for the CDR3: TGCAGCGTCCTGTCCAGGGCTAGCGTTTCCTACAATGAGCAGTTCTTC. Translation: CSVLSRASVSYNEQFF.

V is TRBV27 and J is TRBJ2-5; maybe TRBD1 (6 bases). V was pared by 5 bases and J by 3 bases, with 10 bases between. CDR1 and CDR2 (germline): MNHEY, SMNVEV (reference sequence). The CDR3 totals 13 residues. CDR3: CASSGWTEETQYF. CDR3 sequence (DNA): TGTGCCAGCAGTGGTTGGACAGAAGAGACCCAGTACTTC.